This T cell receptor beta chain is from a study of blood T cell repertoires in COVID-19. Study-wide context: COVID-19 samples collected from the United States, Italy and Spain covered acute and convalescent phases. In each case, the material was cDNA or gDNA derived from T cells, B-cell-depleted T cells, or PBMCs.

Deletions cut 6 bases from V and 5 bases from J, with 9 bases between. Germline V lookup: CDR1 SNHLY, CDR2 FYNNEI. CDR3 size: 12 residues. Source study methods: Amplification from reference gene primers served as the basis for estimated nucleated cell counts. The repertoire was sequenced with immunoSEQ multiplex PCR; TCRdb's copy has only in-frame clones and lacks some. The DNA gave D and trimming, while V, J and clone size come from that table. The profile shows approximately 240,000 clones, 79% of them singletons. Sequencing input: peripheral blood. The rearrangement uses TRBV2 and TRBJ2-3; D gene ambiguous. The receptor's source is a middle-aged woman with active or convalescent COVID-19. The CDR3: CASSRLEDTQYF. In nucleotides, the CDR3 is TGTGCCAGCAGCCGGTTAGAAGATACGCAGTATTTT.